This record looks at one T cell receptor (beta chain) sequence and its context. What it binds is unknown. Trimming cost V 3 bases and J 1 base, with 9 bases left between them. Germline assignment: CDR1 MRHNA and CDR2 SNTAGT. The CDR3 is made up of 15 amino acids. These data belong to a study of early T cells in non-severe SARS-CoV-2 infection. Study findings and constraints: Matching against VDJdb likely underestimated virus-specific expansions, favoring anti-spike CD8.

TCRdb analysed the 5' RACE reads with MiXCR anew, one entry per CDR3 protein. The repertoire includes fewer than 50,000 distinct CDR3 sequences, roughly 4.2% of them detected once, and approximately 3% sits in the top ten. This clonotype was sampled from an adult who was a healthcare worker with PCR-confirmed SARS-CoV-2 infection or an uninfected control (not recorded which). This sequence joins TRBV6-4 and TRBJ2-2; perhaps TRBD2 as D (6 bases). Material for sequencing was whole blood. CDR3 coding DNA: TGTGCCAGCAGTGAATTAGCGGAGAACACCGGGGAGCTGTTTTTT. Translated, it gives CASSELAENTGELFF.